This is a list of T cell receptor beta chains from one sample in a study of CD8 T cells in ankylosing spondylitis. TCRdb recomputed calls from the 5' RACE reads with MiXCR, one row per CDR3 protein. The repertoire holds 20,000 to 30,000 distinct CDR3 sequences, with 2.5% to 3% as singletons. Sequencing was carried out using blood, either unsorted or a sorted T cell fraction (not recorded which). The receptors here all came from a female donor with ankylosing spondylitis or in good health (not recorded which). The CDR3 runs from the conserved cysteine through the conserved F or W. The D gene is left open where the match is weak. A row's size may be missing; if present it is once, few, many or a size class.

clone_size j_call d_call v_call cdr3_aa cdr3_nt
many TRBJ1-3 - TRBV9 CASSVAAGVGNTIYF TGTGCCAGCAGCGTAGCCGCAGGGGTCGGAAACACCATATATTTT
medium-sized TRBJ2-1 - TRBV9 CASSGGFWAFGNEQFF TGTGCCAGCAGCGGGGGCTTCTGGGCCTTCGGGAATGAGCAGTTCTTC
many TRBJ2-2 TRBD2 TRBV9 CASSSRTSGNTGELFF TGTGCCAGCAGCTCCCGGACTAGCGGGAACACCGGGGAGCTGTTTTTT
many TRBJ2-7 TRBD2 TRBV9 CASSVGAGLTYEQYF TGTGCCAGCAGCGTAGGAGCGGGGCTGACCTACGAGCAGTACTTC
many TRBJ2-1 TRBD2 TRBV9 CASSGWTSTPGDNEQFF TGTGCCAGCAGCGGGTGGACTAGCACCCCGGGCGACAATGAGCAGTTCTTC
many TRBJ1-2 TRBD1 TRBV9 CASSGQGGYGYTF TGTGCCAGCAGTGGACAGGGCGGCTACGGCTACACCTTC
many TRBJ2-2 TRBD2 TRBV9 CASSVGLGGAEDRELFF TGTGCCAGCAGCGTTGGGCTCGGGGGGGCCGAGGACCGGGAGCTGTTTTTT
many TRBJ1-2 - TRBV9 CASSVDLNYGYTF TGTGCCAGCAGCGTTGATCTTAACTATGGCTACACCTTC
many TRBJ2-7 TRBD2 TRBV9 CASSVGGLATYEQYF TGTGCCAGCAGCGTAGGGGGACTAGCTACCTACGAGCAGTACTTC
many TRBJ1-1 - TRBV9 CASSVSGTLNTEAFF TGTGCCAGCAGCGTAAGTGGGACATTGAACACTGAAGCTTTCTTT
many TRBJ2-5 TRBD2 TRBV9 CASSVGASGGNKETQHF TGTGCCAGCAGCGTAGGCGCTAGCGGGGGCAATAAAGAGACCCAGCACTTC
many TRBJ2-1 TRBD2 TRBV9 CASGTGLAGANEQFF TGTGCCAGCGGGACAGGACTAGCGGGAGCTAATGAGCAGTTCTTC
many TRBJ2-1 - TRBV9 CASSVEGVGINEQFF TGTGCCAGCAGCGTAGAGGGGGTGGGTATCAATGAGCAGTTCTTC
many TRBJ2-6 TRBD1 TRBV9 CASSATGYSGANVLTF TGTGCCAGCAGCGCGACAGGGTACTCTGGGGCCAACGTCCTGACTTTC
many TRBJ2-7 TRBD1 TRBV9 CASSQGQGLTPGEQYF TGTGCCAGCAGTCAAGGACAGGGCCTAACCCCGGGAGAGCAGTACTTC
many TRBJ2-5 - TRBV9 CASSVLGGVGETQYF TGTGCCAGCAGCGTACTCGGTGGGGTCGGAGAGACCCAGTACTTC
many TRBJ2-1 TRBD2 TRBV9 CASTVSAGEVNEQFF TGTGCCAGCACAGTCTCAGCGGGAGAGGTGAATGAGCAGTTCTTC
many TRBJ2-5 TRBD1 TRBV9 CASSASQGGQTRTETQYF TGTGCCAGCAGCGCCTCACAGGGGGGACAGACGAGAACGGAGACCCAGTACTTC
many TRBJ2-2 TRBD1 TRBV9 CASSGWTGETGELFF TGTGCCAGCAGCGGGTGGACAGGGGAGACCGGGGAGCTGTTTTTT
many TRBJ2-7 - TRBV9 CASSLGPNPTAYEQYF TGTGCCAGCAGCCTAGGGCCTAACCCAACTGCCTACGAGCAGTACTTC
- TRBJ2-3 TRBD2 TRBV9 CASSVVGGGLVDTQYF TGTGCCAGCAGCGTAGTTGGCGGGGGGCTCGTAGATACGCAGTATTTT
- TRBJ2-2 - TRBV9 CASSVRGLNTGELFF TGTGCCAGCAGCGTACGCGGCCTGAACACCGGGGAGCTGTTTTTT
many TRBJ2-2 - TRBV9 CASSLTSLGELFF TGTGCCAGCAGCCTTACAAGTTTAGGGGAGCTGTTTTTT
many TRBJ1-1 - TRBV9 CASSVSPDRDDAFF TGTGCCAGCAGCGTCAGCCCGGACCGCGATGATGCTTTCTTT
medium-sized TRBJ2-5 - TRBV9 CASSVVETQETQYF TGTGCCAGCAGCGTAGTTGAGACCCAAGAGACCCAGTACTTC
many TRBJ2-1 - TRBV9 CASSPPWGGHYNEQFF TGTGCCAGCAGCCCCCCTTGGGGGGGACATTACAATGAGCAGTTCTTC
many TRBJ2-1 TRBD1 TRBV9 CASSVEGQGINEQFF TGTGCCAGCAGCGTAGAGGGACAGGGGATCAATGAGCAGTTCTTC
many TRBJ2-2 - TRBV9 CASSEGVANTGELFF TGTGCCAGCAGCGAAGGGGTTGCGAACACCGGGGAGCTGTTTTTT
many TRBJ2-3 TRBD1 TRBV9 CASSPRDRDTDTQYF TGTGCCAGCAGCCCTCGGGACAGGGACACAGATACGCAGTATTTT
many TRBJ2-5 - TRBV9 CASSVGGNREETQYF TGTGCCAGCAGCGTAGGCGGGAACCGTGAAGAGACCCAGTACTTC
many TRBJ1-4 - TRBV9 CASSVRIGDIEKLFF TGTGCCAGCAGCGTCCGTATCGGAGACATTGAAAAACTGTTTTTT
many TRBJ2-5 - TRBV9 CASSARTDPLGTQYF TGTGCCAGCAGCGCGCGGACAGACCCCTTAGGGACCCAGTACTTC
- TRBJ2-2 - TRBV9 CARSVEARGSTGELFF TGTGCCCGCAGCGTAGAGGCCAGGGGTTCCACCGGGGAACTGTTTTTT
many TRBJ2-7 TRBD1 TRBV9 CASSVGDRAGYEQYF TGTGCCAGCAGCGTAGGGGACAGGGCCGGCTACGAGCAGTACTTC
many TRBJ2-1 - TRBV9 CASSGWKRNTYNEQFF TGTGCCAGCAGCGGCTGGAAGCGGAACACCTACAATGAGCAGTTCTTC
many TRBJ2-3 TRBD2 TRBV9 CASSVSGAADTQYF TGTGCCAGCAGCGTTAGCGGGGCAGCAGATACGCAGTATTTT
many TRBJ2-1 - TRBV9 CASSGTVGNEQFF TGTGCCAGCAGCGGGACAGTAGGAAATGAGCAGTTCTTC
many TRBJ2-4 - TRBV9 CASKPGAGNIQYF TGTGCCAGCAAGCCGGGGGCCGGAAACATTCAGTACTTC
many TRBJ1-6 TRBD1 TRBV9 CASSVGTGGDSPLHF TGTGCCAGCAGCGTAGGCACAGGGGGGGATTCACCCCTCCACTTT
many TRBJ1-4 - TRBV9 CASSLRTTGNEKLFF TGTGCCAGCAGCCTCCGGACCACGGGGAATGAAAAACTGTTTTTT
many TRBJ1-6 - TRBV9 CASSSGGVPKSPLHF TGTGCCAGCAGCTCCGGTGGGGTACCGAAATCACCCCTCCACTTT
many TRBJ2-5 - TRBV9 CASSVRVGETQYF TGTGCCAGCAGCGTGCGGGTTGGGGAGACCCAGTACTTC
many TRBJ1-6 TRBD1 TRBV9 CASSGGTGVTSYNSPLHF TGTGCCAGCAGCGGGGGAACAGGGGTTACATCCTATAATTCACCCCTCCACTTT
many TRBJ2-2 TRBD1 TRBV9 CASSVRQGTGELFF TGTGCCAGCAGCGTACGACAGGGGACCGGGGAGCTGTTTTTT
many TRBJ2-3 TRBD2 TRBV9 CASSVGLADSTDTQYF TGTGCCAGCAGCGTCGGACTAGCGGATAGCACAGATACGCAGTATTTT
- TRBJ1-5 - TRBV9 CASSVGDTSNQPQHF TGTGCCAGCAGCGTAGGGGATACTAGCAATCAGCCCCAGCATTTT
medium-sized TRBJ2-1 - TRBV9 CASSVGGIAYYNEQFF TGTGCCAGCAGCGTAGGTGGGATCGCCTATTACAATGAGCAGTTCTTC
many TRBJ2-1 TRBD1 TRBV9 CASSVARQGNEQFF TGTGCCAGCAGCGTAGCCCGACAGGGGAATGAGCAGTTCTTC
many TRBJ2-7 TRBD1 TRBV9 CASSALGGQGVYEQYF TGTGCCAGCAGCGCCCTAGGGGGACAGGGGGTCTACGAGCAGTACTTC
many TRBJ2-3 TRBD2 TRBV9 CASSVREGSTDTQYF TGTGCCAGCAGCGTGCGGGAGGGGAGCACAGATACGCAGTATTTT
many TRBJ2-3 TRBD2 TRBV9 CASSVASGGGSTDTQYF TGTGCCAGCAGCGTGGCTAGCGGGGGGGGTAGCACAGATACGCAGTATTTT
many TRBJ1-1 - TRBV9 CASSPNSDTEAFF TGTGCCAGCAGCCCAAACAGCGACACTGAAGCTTTCTTT
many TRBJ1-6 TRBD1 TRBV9 CASSVGGTANSPLHF TGTGCCAGCAGCGTTGGGGGGACAGCGAATTCACCCCTCCACTTT
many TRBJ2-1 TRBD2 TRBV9 CASSGLAGGNEQFF TGTGCCAGCAGCGGGCTAGCGGGAGGGAATGAGCAGTTCTTC